The 18 T cell receptor beta chains given below trace back to one sample, sequenced in a study of blood T cell repertoires in COVID-19. Only in-frame clones appear in the TCRdb table, and some are missing; sequencing was by immunoSEQ multiplex PCR. The table lists tens of thousands of clones, roughly 87% of them singletons, with approximately 2% in the top ten. Material: peripheral blood. The receptors stem from a man aged 45-60 years with acute or convalescent COVID-19.

The chain employs TRBV5-5 and TRBJ2-5; TRBD1 matches at 9 bases. Germline V gene lookup returns CDR1 SGHKS and CDR2 YYEKEE (reference sequence). Trimming removed 3 bases from V and 5 bases from J; junction bases left unmatched: 8. CDR3 length equals 15 residues. The CDR3 loop is CASSWGDREAETQYF. CDR3 in DNA: TGTGCCAGCAGCTGGGGGGACAGGGAGGCGGAGACCCAGTACTTC.

This chain connects TRBV11-2 to TRBJ1-1, with TRBD1 identical over 9 bases. In germline, CDR1 is SGHAT, CDR2 FQNNGV. The CDR3 is 16 residues long. The ends lost 2 bases at V and 1 base at J; junction bases unmatched: 5. In DNA form, the CDR3 reads TGTGCCAGCAGCTTAAAGACAGGGGGAAGGAACACTGAAGCTTTCTTT. Translation: CASSLKTGGRNTEAFF.

This sequence joins TRBV19 and TRBJ2-3, with 8 positions matching TRBD2. This CDR3 is built from 16 residues. Unmatched junction bases numbered 11, after V lost 3 bases and J lost 6 bases. CDR1 and CDR2 from the germline V gene are LNHDA and SQIVND (reference sequence). The chain's CDR3 is CASSIGLAEWVDTQYF. Written as DNA, the CDR3 is TGTGCCAGTAGTATCGGACTAGCCGAGTGGGTCGATACGCAGTATTTT.

The CDR3 protein is CASSLDRVNTEAFF. In DNA, the CDR3 is TGCGCCAGCAGCTTGGACAGGGTGAACACTGAAGCTTTCTTT. The chain employs TRBV5-1 and TRBJ1-1; perhaps TRBD1 as D (6 bases). The CDR3 spans 14 residues. The germline CDR1 and CDR2 sequences are SGHRS and YFSETQ. V gave up 0 bases and J gave up 0 bases, with 6 bases separating them.

The rearrangement links TRBV6-5 to TRBJ1-4; TRBD1 might be the D (6 bases). The CDR3 covers 14 residues. V was shortened by 4 bases and J by 6 bases, with 12 bases between the two germline ends. Germline V gene data show CDR1 as MNHEY and CDR2 as SVGAGI. DNA for the CDR3: TGTGCCAGCAGTTTAGGGGGGAGGGATGAAAAACTGTTTTTT. As protein: CASSLGGRDEKLFF.

CDR3 amino acids: CASSLNGQGQETQYF. DNA of the CDR3: TGTGCCAGCAGCTTAAACGGACAGGGTCAAGAGACCCAGTACTTC. The genes are TRBV7-2 and TRBJ2-5, with TRBD1 identical over 8 bases. The V and J ends lost 2 bases and 2 bases, in that order; junction bases with no gene match: 4. Germline V gene sequence: CDR1 SGHTA, CDR2 FQGNSA. The CDR3 spans 15 residues.

This clone showed up just once. This chain connects TRBV7-3 to TRBJ2-2; the match to TRBD1 covers 10 bases. The CDR3 loop spans 13 amino acids. The ends lost 5 bases at V and 8 bases at J; junction bases unmatched: 2. The V gene's germline CDR1 is SGHTA and CDR2 FQGTGA. CDR3 protein: CASSGTGAGELFF. As DNA, the CDR3 is TGTGCCAGCAGCGGGACAGGGGCGGGGGAGCTGTTTTTT.

This chain connects TRBV7-2 to TRBJ2-3, with D perhaps TRBD2 (5 bases). Germline V gene lookup returns CDR1 SGHTA and CDR2 FQGNSA. V lost 5 bases and J lost 0, with 18 bases in between. The CDR3 runs to 17 residues. The CDR3 sequence is CASSLYWTSGSTDTQYF. CDR3 coding DNA: TGTGCCAGCAGCCTTTATTGGACTTCCGGCAGCACAGATACGCAGTATTTT.

V gene TRBV6-2 or TRBV6-3 combines with J gene TRBJ1-1; weak D call: TRBD1 (6 bases). CDR1 is MNHEY, CDR2 SVGEGT, per germline. Trimming removed 3 bases from V and 3 bases from J, with 26 bases in between. The CDR3 is 19 residues long. CDR3 sequence reads: CASSYLYQGPPGKHTEAFF. DNA for the CDR3: TGTGCCAGCAGTTATCTCTACCAGGGGCCCCCCGGGAAACACACTGAAGCTTTCTTT.

The V gene is TRBV5-1, the J gene TRBJ1-2; D is possibly TRBD1 (5 bases). Trimming took off 0 bases at V and 2 bases at J, with 8 bases between the two ends. Germline loops: CDR1 SGHRS, CDR2 YFSETQ. This CDR3 is 14 amino acids long. CDR3 DNA sequence: TGCGCCAGCAGCTTGGAGACAGTAAACTATGGCTACACCTTC. Protein: CASSLETVNYGYTF.

This chain links TRBV6-6 with TRBJ1-5; D call uncertain. V lost 7 bases, J lost 3 bases, and 13 bases lay in between. This CDR3 is 14 amino acids long. The germline V gene has CDR1 MNHNY and CDR2 SVGAGI (reference sequence). This chain's CDR3 is CASTSGANNQPQHF. CDR3 bases: TGTGCCAGCACCTCTGGAGCTAACAATCAGCCCCAGCATTTT.

The chain has TRBV28 and TRBJ2-5; 8 bases agree with TRBD1. V gave up 6 bases and J gave up 5 bases; unmatched junction bases: 17. CDR3 length: 17 residues. Germline V gene lookup returns CDR1 MDHEN and CDR2 SYDVKM. The CDR3 sequence: CASSPRGRKLGGETQYF. The CDR3 DNA reads TGTGCCAGCAGCCCCAGGGGGCGCAAGCTGGGTGGGGAGACCCAGTACTTC.

The rearrangement links TRBV11-2 to TRBJ2-7; D remains ambiguous. The CDR3 spans 14 residues. Germline V gene data show CDR1 as SGHAT and CDR2 as FQNNGV. Trimming left V 3 bases short and J 3 bases short, with 12 bases between. CDR3 nucleotides: TGTGCCAGCAGCTTTTCGAGTTTCCTCTACGAGCAGTACGTC. It specifies CASSFSSFLYEQYV.

This clone was observed once. The chain joins TRBV11-2 to TRBJ2-2, with 7 bases aligning to TRBD1. The germline V gene has CDR1 SGHAT and CDR2 FQNNGV. There are 15 residues in the CDR3. V was pared by 4 bases and J by 5 bases, with 7 bases of the junction left unmatched. CDR3 nucleotide sequence: TGTGCCAGCAGCTCCCGGGACAGCAGAACCGGGGAGCTGTTTTTT. Translating it yields CASSSRDSRTGELFF.

The genes are TRBV2 and TRBJ1-4, with a tentative D call TRBD1 (5 bases). Trimming cost V 6 bases and J 8 bases, with 22 bases left between them. The CDR3 runs 16 residues. CDR1 and CDR2 from the germline V gene are SNHLY and FYNNEI. CDR3 bases: TGTGCCAGCAGAGTCCAGGGTACTCTGGCAGGGGAAAAACTGTTTTTT. This encodes CASRVQGTLAGEKLFF.

The chain joins TRBV11-2 to TRBJ2-2; 8 positions agree with TRBD2. J gave up 3 bases and V 6 bases, and 6 bases lay outside the gene matches. This CDR3 spans 15 amino acids. Germline V CDR1 and CDR2: SGHAT, FQNNGV. In nucleotides, the CDR3 is TGTGCCAGCAGTAGGCGGGGGGCCGACACCGGGGAGCTGTTTTTT. Protein sequence: CASSRRGADTGELFF. The complete variable domain, with remaining parts taken from reference TRBV11-2 and TRBJ2-2, reads EAGVAQSPRYKIIEKRQSVAFWCNPISGHATLYWYQQILGQGPKLLIQFQNNGVVDDSQLPKDRFSAERLKGVDSTLKIQPAKLEDSAVYLCASSRRGADTGELFFGEGSRLTVL.

This clone was counted once. This sequence joins TRBV2 and TRBJ2-5; 14 bases are a match to TRBD2. The CDR3 loop spans 17 amino acids. V shed 3 bases, J shed 5 bases, and the junction held 8 bases outside the gene matches. Germline V gives CDR1 SNHLY, CDR2 FYNNEI. The CDR3: CASSDWGLAGVGETQYF. In DNA, the CDR3 is TGTGCCAGCAGTGACTGGGGACTAGCGGGAGTGGGTGAGACCCAGTACTTC.

The CDR3 coding sequence is TGTGCCAGCAGACAGACTAGCGGGGGGGCCGATACGCAGTATTTT. Residues: CASRQTSGGADTQYF. The J gene is TRBJ2-3, the V gene TRBV7-2; TRBD2 agrees at 14 bases. Losses at the gene ends were 6 bases for V and 6 bases for J; bases not matched to a gene: 5. The length of the CDR3 is 15 residues. Looked up from germline, CDR1 is SGHTA and CDR2 is FQGNSA. Together with reference TRBV7-2 and TRBJ2-3, the CDR3 gives the full variable domain: GAGVSQSPSNKVTEKGKDVELRCDPISGHTALYWYRQSLGQGLEFLIYFQGNSAPDKSGLPSDRFSAERTGGSVSTLTIQRTQQEDSAVYLCASRQTSGGADTQYFGPGTRLTVL.